These 29 T cell receptor beta chains came from one sample sequenced in a study of Graves' ophthalmopathy and Graves' hyperthyroidism. Amplified TCR beta CDR3 regions were obtained using RNA transcripts as template. Investigators did first-round RT-PCR with HTBI primers, then second-round multiplex PCR. TCRdb itself ran the multiplex PCR reads through MiXCR, one entry per CDR3 protein. Among about 210,000 distinct CDR3 sequences listed, under 30% were seen once. The material sequenced was peripheral blood. The origin of the receptors is a man aged 50 or older with Graves' ophthalmopathy.

The chain uses TRBV20-1 and TRBJ2-7, with D unresolved. CDR3 size: 13 residues. Germline V gives CDR1 DFQATT, CDR2 SNEGSKA (reference sequence). V was cut by 2 bases and J by 2 bases, with 10 bases left in between. The CDR3: CSARTAIPYEQYF. CDR3 in DNA: TGCAGTGCTAGAACCGCTATTCCCTACGAGCAGTACTTC.

The chain recombines TRBV4-3 with TRBJ1-1; 7 bases are a match to TRBD1. This CDR3 comprises 14 residues. V lost 3 bases and J lost 7; bases outside the gene matches: 8. Germline V gives CDR1 LGHNA, CDR2 YSLEER. CDR3 in DNA: TGCGCCAGCAGCCAGTCCGGGACAGCGGGTGAAGCTTTCTTT. It translates to CASSQSGTAGEAFF.

This clonotype was found many times. The chain employs TRBV30 and TRBJ1-2; D may be TRBD1 (5 bases). The CDR3 consists of 14 residues. Germline-derived CDR1 and CDR2 are GTSNPN and SVGIG (reference sequence). Trimming shortened V by 3 bases and J by 5 bases, and 16 bases separated the two germline ends. The CDR3 nucleotides read TGTGCCTGGAGCCCCGGGCCGGGGCCTTATGGCTACACCTTC. Encoded protein: CAWSPGPGPYGYTF.

The chain joins TRBV6-2 or TRBV6-3 to TRBJ2-5; TRBD2 aligns across 10 bases. This CDR3 region has 14 residues. Germline V gene data show CDR1 as MNHEY and CDR2 as SVGEGT. V was pared by 10 bases and J by 3 bases, with 8 bases of the junction left unmatched. CDR3 DNA sequence: TGTGCCACCAAGGAAACTAGCGGGAAAGAGACCCAGTACTTC. Amino acids: CATKETSGKETQYF.

The V call is TRBV7-2, the J call TRBJ2-3, with a possible D match to TRBD2 (6 bases). V was pared by 0 bases and J by 0 bases, with 7 bases between. Germline V CDR1 and CDR2: SGHTA, FQGNSA. The CDR3 runs to 15 residues. This CDR3 reads CASSLAGSSTDTQYF. The CDR3 nucleotides are TGTGCCAGCAGCTTAGCCGGGAGTAGCACAGATACGCAGTATTTT.

This clonotype appeared many times. V gene TRBV6-2 or TRBV6-3 combines with J gene TRBJ2-5; either TRBD1 or TRBD2 may supply D (6 bases each). Trimming stripped 2 bases from V and 5 bases from J, with 21 bases between. Germline CDR1 and CDR2: MNHEY and SVGEGT. This CDR3 spans 17 amino acids. The CDR3 DNA reads TGTGCCAGCAGTTACGAGGTGGGGGGCGCGGATCAGGAGACCCAGTACTTC. It yields the protein CASSYEVGGADQETQYF.

This clonotype was counted many times. The V call is TRBV4-2, the J call TRBJ2-7; the match to TRBD2 covers 7 bases. The CDR3 is made up of 15 amino acids. J was trimmed by 2 bases and V by 1 base; bases with no gene match: 5. The germline CDR1 and CDR2 sequences are LGHNA and YNFKEQ. Written as DNA, the CDR3 is TGTGCCAGCAGCCAAGTCCAGCGGGGCACCTACGAGCAGTACTTC. Translation: CASSQVQRGTYEQYF.

V and J are TRBV6-1 and TRBJ2-7; 7 positions match TRBD2. J lost 5 bases, V lost 2 bases, and 9 bases had no gene match. Germline CDR1 reads MNHNS; CDR2 reads SASEGT. This CDR3 region has 15 residues. CDR3 nucleotides: TGTGCCAGCAGTGAAAAGCTAGCGGAAACGGACGAGCAGTACTTC. Protein: CASSEKLAETDEQYF.

The gene calls are TRBV12-3 or TRBV12-4 and TRBJ2-5; perhaps TRBD2 as D (5 bases). This CDR3 spans 13 amino acids. The V end was cut by 5 bases, the J end by 5 bases, with 12 bases between. The DNA of the CDR3 is TGTGCCAGCAGTATTGAGGGTGGGGAGACCCAGTACTTC. It codes for CASSIEGGETQYF.

This clonotype was observed at least ten times. The rearrangement links TRBV4-3 to TRBJ2-5; D not resolved. V lost 1 base to trimming and J lost 1 base, with 7 bases between them. The CDR3 extends over 14 amino acids. Germline CDR1 reads LGHNA; CDR2 reads YSLEER. CDR3 residues: CASSQVSSQETQYF. CDR3 coding DNA: TGCGCCAGCAGCCAAGTTAGTAGCCAAGAGACCCAGTACTTC.

The chain joins TRBV28 to TRBJ1-5, with D uncertain. The CDR3 runs to 14 residues. Deletions cut 2 bases from V and 3 bases from J, with 8 bases between. CDR1 is MDHEN and CDR2 is SYDVKM in the germline V gene. The CDR3 region is CASSLLTVNQPQHF. In DNA form, the CDR3 reads TGTGCCAGCAGTTTACTTACAGTCAATCAGCCCCAGCATTTT.

This clonotype was detected many times. The CDR3: CASRGSGGTEAFF. DNA for the CDR3: TGTGCCAGTAGGGGTTCTGGAGGGACTGAAGCTTTCTTT. This chain uses TRBV19 with TRBJ1-1; D unresolved. The CDR3 consists of 13 residues. Trimming shortened V by 6 bases and J by 5 bases, and 13 bases separated the two germline ends. Per germline, CDR1 LNHDA and CDR2 SQIVND (reference sequence).

This clonotype was counted at least ten times. V and J are TRBV20-1 and TRBJ2-5, with 8 bases fitting TRBD2. The germline CDR1 and CDR2 sequences are DFQATT and SNEGSKA (reference sequence). J gave up 7 bases and V 6 bases, and 13 bases lay outside the gene matches. This CDR3 region has 14 residues. The chain's CDR3 is CSANRGGAEGTQYF. CDR3 nucleotides: TGCAGTGCAAACCGGGGGGGCGCTGAGGGGACCCAGTACTTC.

In this sample, this clonotype turned up a few times. V usage is TRBV7-2 and J usage is TRBJ2-5; no clear D gene. This CDR3 comprises 12 residues. Germline CDR1 is SGHTA and CDR2 is FQGNSA. Trimming removed 5 bases from V and 5 bases from J, with 9 bases in between. DNA for the CDR3: TGTGCCAGCAGCCCCCGCTGGGAGACCCAGTACTTC. It codes for CASSPRWETQYF.

This chain links TRBV29-1 with TRBJ1-3, with D uncertain. Germline V gene lookup returns CDR1 SQVTM and CDR2 ANQGSEA. CDR3 length: 12 residues. Between the trimmed V and J ends, which lost 7 bases and 3 bases, there was a span of 10 bases. The CDR3 sequence is CSARANGNTIYF. The CDR3 DNA reads as TGCAGCGCCCGAGCCAATGGAAACACCATATATTTT.

This clonotype was recorded many times. The chain uses TRBV28 and TRBJ2-7, with 7 bases identical to TRBD1. J lost 5 bases, V lost 5 bases, and 12 bases had no gene match. In germline, CDR1 is MDHEN, CDR2 SYDVKM. This CDR3 contains 15 residues. CDR3 region: CASSPQTGTVNEQYF. CDR3 in DNA: TGTGCCAGCAGTCCCCAGACAGGGACGGTAAACGAGCAGTACTTC.

This clonotype was observed many times. The chain's CDR3 is CASSEPNTGELFF. The CDR3 DNA sequence: TGTGCCAGCAGTGAACCTAACACCGGGGAGCTGTTTTTT. The rearrangement joins TRBV6-1 to TRBJ2-2; D is unclear. The CDR3 runs to 13 residues. Trimming pared 2 bases from V and 2 bases from J, leaving 3 bases between. Germline assignment: CDR1 MNHNS and CDR2 SASEGT.

This chain joins TRBV28 and TRBJ1-1, with TRBD1 matching over 7 bases. Germline loops: CDR1 MDHEN, CDR2 SYDVKM. V shed 11 bases and J 5 bases; nucleotides not matched to a gene: 11. The CDR3 consists of 13 residues. CDR3 amino acids: CAADDRVGTEAFF. In DNA, the CDR3 is TGTGCCGCCGACGACAGGGTAGGAACTGAAGCTTTCTTT.

The table lists this clonotype with many counts. The V and J genes are TRBV28 and TRBJ2-7, with TRBD1 matching 8 bases. Losses at the gene ends were 3 bases for V and 7 bases for J; bases not matched to a gene: 5. The CDR3 loop spans 13 amino acids. Per the germline V gene, CDR1 is MDHEN and CDR2 is SYDVKM. CDR3 sequence (DNA): TGTGCCAGCAGTTTTAGACAGGGGAGGGAGCAGTACTTC. It yields the protein CASSFRQGREQYF.

The table lists this clonotype with many counts. V is TRBV10-2 and J is TRBJ2-5, with 10 bases fitting TRBD1. V dropped 7 bases and J dropped 1; count of bases not matched to a gene: 9. The CDR3 consists of 16 residues. Germline V CDR1 and CDR2: WSHSY, SAAADI. The chain's CDR3 is CASIKTGTGVQETQYF. CDR3 nucleotides: TGCGCCAGCATTAAGACCGGGACAGGGGTCCAAGAGACCCAGTACTTC.

This clonotype was recorded many times. The junction and the germline gene differ at one end; a read error may be behind it. Written as DNA, the CDR3 is TGTGCCACCAGCGGAGATAGACTAGCAACAAACATTCAGTACTTC. It encodes CATSGDRLATNIQYF. This chain joins TRBV15 and TRBJ2-4; 7 nucleotides align to TRBD2. The germline V gene has CDR1 LNHNV and CDR2 YYDKDF (reference sequence). The length of the CDR3 is 15 residues.

In this sample, this clonotype turned up many times. A junction end diverges from the germline sequence, so it may reflect a read error. The rearrangement links TRBV12-3 or TRBV12-4 to TRBJ1-1, with D possibly being TRBD1 (5 bases). The CDR3 contains 14 residues. CDR3 nucleotide sequence: TGTGCCAGCAGTAGCTATGAGGGGAACACTGAAGCTCTCTTT. The encoded protein is CASSSYEGNTEALF.

This clonotype was observed many times. The chain recombines TRBV12-3 or TRBV12-4 with TRBJ1-2; D is undetermined. V was pared by 3 bases and J by 4 bases, with 6 bases between. The CDR3 totals 12 residues. CDR3 loop: CASSFLSYGYTF. The DNA of the CDR3 is TGTGCCAGCAGTTTTCTCAGCTATGGCTACACCTTC.

This clonotype was recorded many times. The J gene is TRBJ1-1, the V gene TRBV12-3 or TRBV12-4; 9 bases line up with TRBD1. The CDR3 runs to 14 residues. Trimming removed 10 bases from V and 5 bases from J; junction bases left unmatched: 11. The CDR3 coding sequence is TGTGCCATTAGAGGGGACAGGGCGGGAACTGAAGCTTTCTTT. As protein: CAIRGDRAGTEAFF.

J is TRBJ1-5 and V is TRBV2; 9 bases are a match to TRBD1. CDR3 length: 13 residues. Germline V gene lookup returns CDR1 SNHLY and CDR2 FYNNEI. J gave up 4 bases and V 8 bases, and 3 bases lay outside the gene matches. The CDR3 DNA reads TGTGCCAGCCACAGGGGGCCGAATCAGCCCCAGCATTTT. This codes for CASHRGPNQPQHF.

This clonotype came up many times. The rearrangement joins TRBV30 to TRBJ2-5, with 7 bases aligning to TRBD2. The V gene end was trimmed by 3 bases and the J gene end by 4 bases; junction bases not matched to a gene: 8. The germline gives CDR1 GTSNPN, CDR2 SVGIG (reference sequence). The CDR3 totals 14 residues. The CDR3, as DNA: TGTGCCTGGAGCCGGACTAGGGGAGTAGAGACCCAGTACTTC. Protein sequence: CAWSRTRGVETQYF.

This clonotype was observed many times. J is TRBJ2-7 and V is TRBV6-5, with TRBD2 matching over 12 bases. Germline trimming cut 8 bases from V and 7 bases from J; bases unmatched to any gene: 9. CDR1 and CDR2 (germline): MNHEY, SVGAGI. This CDR3 is built from 14 residues. The CDR3 is CASGASGRVEEQYF. For the CDR3, the DNA is TGTGCCAGCGGGGCTAGCGGGAGGGTAGAAGAGCAGTACTTC.

The gene calls are TRBV28 and TRBJ2-7; D remains ambiguous. The germline V gene has CDR1 MDHEN and CDR2 SYDVKM. The V and J ends lost 2 bases and 3 bases respectively, with 11 bases between them. The CDR3 extends over 14 amino acids. CDR3 DNA sequence: TGTGCCAGCAGTTTAGGTGGGGATGACTACGAGCAGTACTTC. It specifies CASSLGGDDYEQYF.

This clonotype appeared many times. The chain is built from TRBV6-2 or TRBV6-3 and TRBJ1-2; no clear D. The ends were cut back, 8 bases at V and 4 bases at J, with 11 bases in the middle. Germline V gene data show CDR1 as MNHEY and CDR2 as SVGEGT. The CDR3 is 12 residues long. CDR3 bases: TGTGCCAGCCGTTCGGGGTTCTATGGCTACACCTTC. Protein product: CASRSGFYGYTF.